The entry that follows covers one T cell receptor beta chain sequence. This clonotype has just a few counts. Its antigen has not been determined. A read error may explain this, as a much larger clone is one base away. Naive CD8 T cell libraries were made from roughly 20,000 to 1,000,000 sorted cells using 10%, 30% or 50% of purified RNA. Naive CD8 T cells, defined as CD8+CD4-CCR7+CD45RA+, were FACS-sorted into RLT Plus buffer on a BD FACSAria II. Nine to eleven TCR copies' worth of Jurkat RNA were spiked into about 20,000-1,000,000 naive CD8 T cell samples to test detection sensitivity. Enrichment of CD8 T cells was done with RosetteSep CD8+ T Cell Enrichment Cocktail plus Ficoll-Paque, and ACK red cell lysis came afterward. Deletion took 0 bases off V and 7 bases off J, with a span of 9 bases between the germline ends. The CDR3 contains 13 residues, cysteine and phenylalanine counted. The entry retains the CDR3 DNA only, 39 bases that are in frame from base 1. The germline V gene provides CDR1 LGHNA and CDR2 YNFKEQ.

The library was generated by PCR. The sequencer was an Illumina HiSeq 4000. Bulk TCR libraries were generated as previously described, with the TCR primers listed in Table S5 used. Purification of total RNA was performed with the Qiagen AllPrep DNA/RNA kit. Before analysis, reads from multiple sequencing runs of the same library were pooled. As for how the authors treated the data: Reads were retained only if their TCR constant sequence matched exactly, and those retained reads were trimmed to 150 nt and grouped according to their 12-nt molecular barcodes. Reads in each barcode group were sub-clustered using a 15% Levenshtein threshold, and a quality-weighted consensus sequence was built for each RNA molecule. Non-functional sequences were removed, as were lower-count sequences one edit away from another. Based on a fit of two negative binomial distributions, barcode sub-clusters having less than 20% of the maximum read count were discarded. The public reads were reprocessed in TCRdb via fastp at Q25 and MiXCR, keeping in-frame beta chains. Each entry is one CDR3 protein sequence, shown with its most common DNA and genes. The authors' filters were not applied to this entry. Present in this sample are over 55,000 distinct CDR3 sequences, less than 20% of which were seen just once. The ten most abundant clones make up approximately 1.5% of the sample.

This sample was included in a study of molecular identifiers for immune sequencing clone quantification (dated by TCRdb to 2017 to 2018). Describing the broader study: For a replicate experiment, RNA from around 20,000 or 100,000 naive CD8 T cells was divided into five aliquots, and four of the five aliquots were sequenced. This methods study used CD8 T cells to benchmark TCR RNA copy counting and molecular-identifier clustering-based TCR repertoire sequencing (MIDCIRS).

Results the study describes overall, beyond this receptor: Modeling indicated around 3 TCR RNA copies recovered per cell, compared with around 9.8 by digital PCR, which implies a capture efficiency of around 30%. When barcode sub-clustering was left out, chimeric consensus sequences inflated TCR diversity, with chimeras reaching as high as 47%. Even against a background of 750,000 to 1,000,000 naive CD8 T cells, spiked-in Jurkat TCR RNA amounting to a single cell's worth was reported to be detectable. In CMV-specific effector cells, clones with more than 20 RNA copies contained over 99% of molecules, whereas in naive cells such clones contained under 1% of molecules. Naive libraries contained spiked-in Jurkat TCR RNA (roughly ten copies' worth), which is not part of the donor repertoire. Highly expanded clone sizes could be underestimated if identical TCR molecules share a barcode.

The sequenced sample was naive CD8+ T cells from blood, with Jurkat cell RNA spiked in. Interpreted using the paper, the cell subset or site label stands for: FACS-sorted CD8+CD4-CCR7+CD45RA+ naive T cells. The chain is assembled from TRBV4-2 and TRBJ2-5; tentative D gene TRBD2, with 5 bases matching. The source is a human donor in good health. Some libraries in this study had Jurkat cell RNA spiked in. Read as DNA, the sequence is TGTGCCAGCAGCCAAGATCTGGGGAGGACCCAGTACTTC. It encodes CASSQDLGRTQYF.